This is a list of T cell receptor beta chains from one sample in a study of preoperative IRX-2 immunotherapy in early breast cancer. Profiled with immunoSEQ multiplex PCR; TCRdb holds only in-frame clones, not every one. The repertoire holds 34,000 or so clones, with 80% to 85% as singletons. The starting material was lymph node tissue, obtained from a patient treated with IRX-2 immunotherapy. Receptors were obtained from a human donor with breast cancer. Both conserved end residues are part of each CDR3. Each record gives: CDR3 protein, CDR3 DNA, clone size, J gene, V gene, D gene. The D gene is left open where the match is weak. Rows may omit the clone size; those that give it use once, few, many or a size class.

CDR3aa: CASSIDGGTSYEQYF
CDR3nt: TGTGCCAGTAGTATTGACGGAGGAACTAGCTACGAGCAGTACTTC
abundance: once
j_gene: TRBJ2-7
v_gene: TRBV19
d_gene: -

CDR3aa: CASSRAEGRADEQYF
CDR3nt: TGTGCCAGCAGCCGCGCCGAAGGGAGAGCCGACGAGCAGTACTTC
abundance: -
j_gene: TRBJ2-7
v_gene: TRBV9
d_gene: -

CDR3aa: CAWRPTNYGYTF
CDR3nt: TGTGCCTGGAGGCCTACTAACTATGGCTACACCTTC
abundance: once
j_gene: TRBJ1-2
v_gene: TRBV30
d_gene: -

CDR3aa: CASSYLGTAVGYTF
CDR3nt: TGTGCCAGCAGTTACTTAGGGACAGCCGTCGGCTACACCTTC
abundance: -
j_gene: TRBJ1-2
v_gene: TRBV6-7
d_gene: TRBD1

CDR3aa: CASSIGTGGTDTQYF
CDR3nt: TGTGCCAGTAGTATAGGGACAGGGGGCACAGATACGCAGTATTTT
abundance: -
j_gene: TRBJ2-3
v_gene: TRBV19
d_gene: TRBD1

CDR3aa: CASRRTADVGYTF
CDR3nt: TGTGCCAGCAGGAGGACGGCCGATGTTGGCTACACCTTC
abundance: few
j_gene: TRBJ1-2
v_gene: TRBV6-8
d_gene: -

CDR3aa: CASSLTAYEQYF
CDR3nt: TGTGCCAGCAGCTTAACGGCCTACGAGCAGTACTTC
abundance: once
j_gene: TRBJ2-7
v_gene: TRBV6-8
d_gene: -

CDR3aa: CAWSATGVAYGYTF
CDR3nt: TGTGCCTGGAGTGCAACAGGGGTTGCCTATGGCTACACCTTC
abundance: -
j_gene: TRBJ1-2
v_gene: TRBV30
d_gene: TRBD1

CDR3aa: CASKGHIRAEAFF
CDR3nt: TGTGCCAGTAAAGGACACATTCGTGCTGAAGCTTTCTTT
abundance: few
j_gene: TRBJ1-1
v_gene: TRBV19
d_gene: -

CDR3aa: CASSRRGTTEAFF
CDR3nt: TGTGCCAGCTCCCGGCGGGGAACGACTGAAGCTTTCTTT
abundance: few
j_gene: TRBJ1-1
v_gene: TRBV18
d_gene: -

CDR3aa: CASSSRTGYEQFF
CDR3nt: TGTGCCAGCAGCTCACGGACTGGTTATGAGCAGTTCTTC
abundance: -
j_gene: TRBJ2-1
v_gene: TRBV7-8
d_gene: -

CDR3aa: CASSAGAYEQYF
CDR3nt: TGTGCCAGCAGTGCAGGGGCCTACGAGCAGTACTTC
abundance: once
j_gene: TRBJ2-7
v_gene: TRBV6-8
d_gene: -

CDR3aa: CASSHRVQEKLFF
CDR3nt: TGCGCCAGCAGCCACAGGGTTCAAGAAAAACTGTTTTTT
abundance: once
j_gene: TRBJ1-4
v_gene: TRBV1
d_gene: -

CDR3aa: CASSSSTTKETQYF
CDR3nt: TGTGCCAGCAGTTCGAGCACTACCAAAGAGACCCAGTACTTC
abundance: -
j_gene: TRBJ2-5
v_gene: TRBV28
d_gene: -

CDR3aa: CASSFFNTGELFF
CDR3nt: TGTGCCAGCAGTTTCTTTAACACCGGGGAGCTGTTTTTT
abundance: -
j_gene: TRBJ2-2
v_gene: TRBV27
d_gene: -

CDR3aa: CASSQSPSTRRGGTDTQYF
CDR3nt: TGTGCCAGCAGCCAATCCCCCTCTACCAGGCGGGGGGGCACAGATACGCAGTATTTT
abundance: -
j_gene: TRBJ2-3
v_gene: TRBV11-1
d_gene: TRBD2